This TCR beta chain stems from a study of vaccination and CD4 T cells after COVID-19. Study-wide background: Two Hispanic individuals were among six male and four female convalescent patients.

This CDR3 region has 14 residues. In germline, CDR1 is WSHSY, CDR2 SAAADI. Trimming removed 8 bases at V and 3 bases at J, with 17 bases between. The Oncomine TCR Beta short-read assay was applied to DNA of cultured CD4+ T cells. Via MiXCR, TCRdb re-called the PCR reads, giving one row per CDR3 protein. The data show roughly 7,300 distinct CDR3 sequences, 66% seen once. A note on this clonotype: Its matching antigen is unknown.

As to treatment: roughly ten-day PBMC culture with coronavirus spike peptide pools or control peptides (ViraFEST assay). Negative selection recovered the CD4+ T cells once they had spent 10 days in culture. Sequencing was done on a sample of CD4+ T cells from blood, cultured in vitro. The chain links TRBV10-2 to TRBJ2-7, with D possibly TRBD1 on 5 matching bases. The TCR sequence derives from a human donor who had recovered from COVID-19. CDR3 coding DNA: TGCGCCAGCCCCCCCCCACCAAGGGGCTACGAGCAGTACTTC. Its protein is CASPPPPRGYEQYF.